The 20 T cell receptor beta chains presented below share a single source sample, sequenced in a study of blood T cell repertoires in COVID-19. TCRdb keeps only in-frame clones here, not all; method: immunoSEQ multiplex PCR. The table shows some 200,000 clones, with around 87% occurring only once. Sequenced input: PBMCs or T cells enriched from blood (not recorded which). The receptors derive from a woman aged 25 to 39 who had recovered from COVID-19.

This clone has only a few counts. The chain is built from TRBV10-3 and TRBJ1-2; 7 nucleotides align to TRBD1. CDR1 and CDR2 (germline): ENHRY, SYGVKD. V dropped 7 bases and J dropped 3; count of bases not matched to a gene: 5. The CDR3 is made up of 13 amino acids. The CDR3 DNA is TGTGCCATCACGGACAGGCTCGACTATGGCTACACCTTC. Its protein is CAITDRLDYGYTF.

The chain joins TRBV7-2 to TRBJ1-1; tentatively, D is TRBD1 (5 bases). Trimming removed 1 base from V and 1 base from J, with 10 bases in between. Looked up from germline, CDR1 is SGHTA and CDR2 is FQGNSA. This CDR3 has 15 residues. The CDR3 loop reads CASSLEARANTEAFF. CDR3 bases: TGTGCCAGCAGCTTAGAGGCCAGGGCGAACACTGAAGCTTTCTTT.

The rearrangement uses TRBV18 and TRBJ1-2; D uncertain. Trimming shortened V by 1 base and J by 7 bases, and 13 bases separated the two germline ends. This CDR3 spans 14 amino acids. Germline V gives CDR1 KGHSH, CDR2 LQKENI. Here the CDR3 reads CASSPLMEVGGYTF. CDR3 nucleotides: TGTGCCAGCTCACCACTCATGGAGGTTGGTGGCTACACCTTC.

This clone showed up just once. CDR3 sequence reads: CASSGPGTSPDTQYF. The CDR3 nucleotides are TGTGCCAGCAGTGGACCCGGGACTAGCCCAGATACGCAGTATTTT. V usage is TRBV2 and J usage is TRBJ2-3, with 9 bases fitting TRBD2. The CDR3 has 15 amino acids. Trimming cost V 4 bases and J 4 bases; bases outside gene matches: 6. Germline V gene sequence: CDR1 SNHLY, CDR2 FYNNEI.

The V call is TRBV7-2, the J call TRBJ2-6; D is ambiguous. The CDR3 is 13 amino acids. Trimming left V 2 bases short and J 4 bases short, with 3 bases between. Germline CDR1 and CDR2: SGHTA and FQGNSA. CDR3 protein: CASSLPGANVLTF. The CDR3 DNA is TGTGCCAGCAGCTTACCAGGGGCCAACGTCCTGACTTTC.

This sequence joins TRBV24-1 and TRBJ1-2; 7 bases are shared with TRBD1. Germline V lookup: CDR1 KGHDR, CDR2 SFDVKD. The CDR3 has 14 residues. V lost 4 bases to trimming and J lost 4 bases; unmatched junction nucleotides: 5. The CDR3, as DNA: TGTGCCACCAGTGACCTACGGACAGGCTATGGCTACACCTTC. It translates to CATSDLRTGYGYTF.

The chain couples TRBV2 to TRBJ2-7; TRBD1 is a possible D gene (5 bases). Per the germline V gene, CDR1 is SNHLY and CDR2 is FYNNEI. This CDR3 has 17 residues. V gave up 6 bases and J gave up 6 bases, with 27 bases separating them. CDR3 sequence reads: CASSVTPDNPAVGEQYF. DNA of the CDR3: TGTGCCAGCAGCGTCACCCCGGACAACCCAGCCGTTGGCGAGCAGTACTTC.

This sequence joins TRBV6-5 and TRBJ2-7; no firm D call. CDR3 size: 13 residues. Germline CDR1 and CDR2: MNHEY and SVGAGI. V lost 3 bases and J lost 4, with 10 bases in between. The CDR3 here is CASSYQRDYEQYF. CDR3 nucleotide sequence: TGTGCCAGCAGTTATCAAAGAGATTACGAGCAGTACTTC.

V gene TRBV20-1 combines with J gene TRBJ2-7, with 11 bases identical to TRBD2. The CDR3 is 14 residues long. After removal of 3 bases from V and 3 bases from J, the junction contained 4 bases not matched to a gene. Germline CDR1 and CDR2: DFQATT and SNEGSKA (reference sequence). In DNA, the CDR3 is TGCAGTGCTAGTGCTAGCGGGGGGAACTACGAGCAGTACTTC. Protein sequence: CSASASGGNYEQYF.

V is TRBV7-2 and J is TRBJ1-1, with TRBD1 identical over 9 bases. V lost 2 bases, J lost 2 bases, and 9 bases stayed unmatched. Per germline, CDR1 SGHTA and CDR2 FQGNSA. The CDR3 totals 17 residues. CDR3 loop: CASSLRFWGQGNTEAFF. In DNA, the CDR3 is TGTGCCAGCAGCTTACGGTTCTGGGGACAGGGAAACACTGAAGCTTTCTTT.

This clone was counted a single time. DNA of the CDR3: TGTGCCATCAGCACTAGCGGGGGGTCGGGGGAGACCCAGTACTTC. It specifies CAISTSGGSGETQYF. The genes are TRBV10-3 and TRBJ2-5, with 12 bases matching TRBD2. Trimming took 6 bases from V and 5 from J; bases not matched to a gene: 7. The germline CDR1 and CDR2 sequences are ENHRY and SYGVKD. There are 15 residues in the CDR3.

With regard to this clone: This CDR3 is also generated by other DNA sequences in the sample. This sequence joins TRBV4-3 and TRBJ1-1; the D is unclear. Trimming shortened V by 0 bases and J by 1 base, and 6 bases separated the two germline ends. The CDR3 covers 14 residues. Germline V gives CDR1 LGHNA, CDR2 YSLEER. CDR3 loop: CASSQETGNTEAFF. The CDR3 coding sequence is TGCGCCAGCAGCCAAGAAACCGGGAACACTGAAGCTTTCTTT.

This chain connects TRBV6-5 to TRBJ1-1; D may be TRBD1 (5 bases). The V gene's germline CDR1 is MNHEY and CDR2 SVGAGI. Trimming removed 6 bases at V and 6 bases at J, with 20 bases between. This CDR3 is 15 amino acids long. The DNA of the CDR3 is TGTGCCAGCAGCCCCTCGTATCGGAGGGGTCCTGAAGCTTTCTTT. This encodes CASSPSYRRGPEAFF.

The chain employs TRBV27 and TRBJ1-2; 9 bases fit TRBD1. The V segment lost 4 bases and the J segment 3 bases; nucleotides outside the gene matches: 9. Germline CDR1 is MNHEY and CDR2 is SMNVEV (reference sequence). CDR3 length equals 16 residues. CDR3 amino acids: CASSSTGQGIYYGYTF. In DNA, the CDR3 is TGTGCCAGCAGTTCAACGGGACAGGGTATATACTATGGCTACACCTTC.

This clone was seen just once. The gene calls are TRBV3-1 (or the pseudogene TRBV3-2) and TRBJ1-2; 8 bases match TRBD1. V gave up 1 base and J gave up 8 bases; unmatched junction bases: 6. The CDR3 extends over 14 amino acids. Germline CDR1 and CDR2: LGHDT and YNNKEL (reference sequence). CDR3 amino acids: CASSQGTGSGGYTF. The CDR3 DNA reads TGTGCCAGCAGCCAAGGGACAGGGTCGGGCGGCTACACCTTC.

CDR3 protein: CASSSAGGGLTGELFF. CDR3 DNA sequence: TGCGCCAGCAGTTCCGCGGGCGGGGGTCTCACCGGGGAGCTGTTTTTT. The chain has TRBV5-1 and TRBJ2-2; 7 nucleotides align to TRBD2. Germline V lookup: CDR1 SGHRS, CDR2 YFSETQ. The CDR3 totals 16 residues. Losses at the gene ends were 5 bases for V and 4 bases for J; bases not matched to a gene: 11.

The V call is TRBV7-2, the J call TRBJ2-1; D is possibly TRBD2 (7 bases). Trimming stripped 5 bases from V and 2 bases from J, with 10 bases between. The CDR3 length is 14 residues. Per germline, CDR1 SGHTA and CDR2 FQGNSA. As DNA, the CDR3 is TGTGCCAGCAGCGGGGGGGCCGCCTACAATGAGCAGTTCTTC. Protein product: CASSGGAAYNEQFF.

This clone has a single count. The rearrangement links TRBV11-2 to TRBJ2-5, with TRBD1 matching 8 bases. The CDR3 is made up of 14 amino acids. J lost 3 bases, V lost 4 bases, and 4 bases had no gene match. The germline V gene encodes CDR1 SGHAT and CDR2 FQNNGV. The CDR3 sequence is CASSSPTGEETQYF. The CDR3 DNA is TGTGCCAGCAGCTCCCCGACAGGGGAAGAGACCCAGTACTTC.

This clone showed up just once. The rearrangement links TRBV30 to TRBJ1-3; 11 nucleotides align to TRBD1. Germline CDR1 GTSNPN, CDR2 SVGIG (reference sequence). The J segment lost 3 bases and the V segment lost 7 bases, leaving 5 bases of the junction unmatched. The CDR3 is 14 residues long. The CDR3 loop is CAFGQGAVGNTIYF. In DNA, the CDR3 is TGTGCCTTCGGACAGGGGGCTGTTGGAAACACCATATATTTT.

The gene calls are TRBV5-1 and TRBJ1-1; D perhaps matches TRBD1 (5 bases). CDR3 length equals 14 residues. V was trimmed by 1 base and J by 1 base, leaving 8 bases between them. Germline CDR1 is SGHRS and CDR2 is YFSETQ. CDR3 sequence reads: CASSLSRENTEAFF. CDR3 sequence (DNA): TGCGCCAGCAGCTTGTCCAGGGAGAACACTGAAGCTTTCTTT. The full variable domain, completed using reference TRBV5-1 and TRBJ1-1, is KAGVTQTPRYLIKTRGQQVTLSCSPISGHRSVSWYQQTPGQGLQFLFEYFSETQRNKGNFPGRFSGRQFSNSRSEMNVSTLELGDSALYLCASSLSRENTEAFFGQGTRLTVV.